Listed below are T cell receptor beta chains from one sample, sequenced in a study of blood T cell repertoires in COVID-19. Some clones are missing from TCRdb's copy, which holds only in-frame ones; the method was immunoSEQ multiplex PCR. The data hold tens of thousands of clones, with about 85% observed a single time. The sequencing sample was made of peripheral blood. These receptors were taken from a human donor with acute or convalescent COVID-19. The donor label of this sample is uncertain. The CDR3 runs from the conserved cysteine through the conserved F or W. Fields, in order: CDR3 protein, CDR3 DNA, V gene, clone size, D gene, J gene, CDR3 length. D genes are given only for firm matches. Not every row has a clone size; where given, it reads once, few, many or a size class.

CDR3 protein: CASSPPRDRDTEAFF; CDR3 DNA: TGTGCCAGCAGTCCCCCCCGGGACAGGGACACTGAAGCTTTCTTT; V gene: TRBV6-7; clone size: -; D gene: TRBD1; J gene: TRBJ1-1; CDR3 length: 15
CDR3 protein: CSVGDWPSGNDETQYF; CDR3 DNA: TGCAGCGTGGGTGATTGGCCTAGCGGGAACGACGAGACCCAGTACTTC; V gene: TRBV29-1; clone size: -; D gene: TRBD2; J gene: TRBJ2-5; CDR3 length: 16
CDR3 protein: CATRQGEREEQYF; CDR3 DNA: TGTGCCACCAGACAGGGGGAAAGGGAAGAGCAGTACTTC; V gene: TRBV24-1; clone size: -; D gene: TRBD1; J gene: TRBJ2-7; CDR3 length: 13
CDR3 protein: CASSYDSRTDTQYF; CDR3 DNA: TGTGCCAGCAGTTACGACTCTCGCACAGATACGCAGTATTTT; V gene: TRBV6-5; clone size: -; D gene: -; J gene: TRBJ2-3; CDR3 length: 14
CDR3 protein: CAISTSRVSTGELFF; CDR3 DNA: TGTGCCATCAGTACCTCCAGGGTTTCCACCGGGGAGCTGTTTTTT; V gene: TRBV10-3; clone size: -; D gene: -; J gene: TRBJ2-2; CDR3 length: 15
CDR3 protein: CSVEGLSSGKSSYEQYF; CDR3 DNA: TGCAGCGTTGAAGGTCTGAGTAGCGGGAAGAGCTCCTACGAGCAGTACTTC; V gene: TRBV29-1; clone size: -; D gene: TRBD2; J gene: TRBJ2-7; CDR3 length: 17
CDR3 protein: CASSYGGERAKLFF; CDR3 DNA: TGTGCCAGCAGTTACGGAGGGGAGAGGGCAAAACTGTTTTTT; V gene: TRBV6-6; clone size: -; D gene: -; J gene: TRBJ1-4; CDR3 length: 14
CDR3 protein: CASSLARTGQDYGYTF; CDR3 DNA: TGTGCCAGCAGCTTAGCGCGTACAGGGCAGGACTATGGCTACACCTTC; V gene: TRBV11-1; clone size: -; D gene: -; J gene: TRBJ1-2; CDR3 length: 16
CDR3 protein: CASSPTTDTQYF; CDR3 DNA: TGTGCCAGCAGCCCCACTACAGATACGCAGTATTTT; V gene: TRBV7-2; clone size: -; D gene: -; J gene: TRBJ2-3; CDR3 length: 12
CDR3 protein: CASSSLDVDRRGYTF; CDR3 DNA: TGTGCCAGCAGTTCCCTCGACGTTGACAGGCGTGGCTACACCTTC; V gene: TRBV27; clone size: -; D gene: -; J gene: TRBJ1-2; CDR3 length: 15
CDR3 protein: CASSRDRGPQHF; CDR3 DNA: TGTGCCAGTAGTAGGGACAGGGGACCCCAGCATTTT; V gene: TRBV19; clone size: -; D gene: TRBD1; J gene: TRBJ1-5; CDR3 length: 12
CDR3 protein: CASSQVGRGRGETQYF; CDR3 DNA: TGCGCCAGCAGCCAAGTGGGCAGGGGGCGGGGTGAGACCCAGTACTTC; V gene: TRBV5-1; clone size: -; D gene: TRBD1; J gene: TRBJ2-5; CDR3 length: 16
CDR3 protein: CASSQGGGILGKLFF; CDR3 DNA: TGTGCCAGCAGCCAAGGGGGGGGCATCCTCGGAAAACTGTTTTTT; V gene: TRBV3-1/TRBV3-2; clone size: once; D gene: -; J gene: TRBJ1-4; CDR3 length: 15
CDR3 protein: CASRTQVTDTQYF; CDR3 DNA: TGTGCCAGCAGGACCCAGGTCACAGATACGCAGTATTTT; V gene: TRBV12-3/TRBV12-4; clone size: -; D gene: -; J gene: TRBJ2-3; CDR3 length: 13
CDR3 protein: CASSGDRGYTGELFF; CDR3 DNA: TGTGCCAGCAGCGGTGACAGGGGGTACACCGGGGAGCTGTTTTTT; V gene: TRBV5-6; clone size: -; D gene: TRBD1; J gene: TRBJ2-2; CDR3 length: 15
CDR3 protein: CASTSTGRTSTQPQHF; CDR3 DNA: TGTGCCAGTACCTCGACAGGGAGGACCTCAACGCAGCCCCAGCATTTT; V gene: TRBV19; clone size: -; D gene: TRBD1; J gene: TRBJ1-5; CDR3 length: 16
CDR3 protein: CASSPGGVYNEQFF; CDR3 DNA: TGCGCCAGCAGCCCAGGGGGAGTCTACAATGAGCAGTTCTTC; V gene: TRBV10-1; clone size: -; D gene: TRBD1; J gene: TRBJ2-1; CDR3 length: 14
CDR3 protein: CASSPPQQTEAFF; CDR3 DNA: TGTGCCAGCTCACCACCACAGCAGACTGAAGCTTTCTTT; V gene: TRBV18; clone size: few; D gene: -; J gene: TRBJ1-1; CDR3 length: 13
CDR3 protein: CASSIGGAYTEAFF; CDR3 DNA: TGTGCCAGTAGTATAGGTGGAGCGTACACTGAAGCTTTCTTT; V gene: TRBV19; clone size: -; D gene: -; J gene: TRBJ1-1; CDR3 length: 14
CDR3 protein: CASSQTRGLGNTIYF; CDR3 DNA: TGTGCCAGTAGTCAAACCAGAGGGCTTGGAAACACCATATATTTT; V gene: TRBV19; clone size: few; D gene: -; J gene: TRBJ1-3; CDR3 length: 15
CDR3 protein: CASSYSGTSTDTQYF; CDR3 DNA: TGTGCCAGCAGTTACTCGGGGACAAGCACAGATACGCAGTATTTT; V gene: TRBV6-5; clone size: -; D gene: -; J gene: TRBJ2-3; CDR3 length: 15
CDR3 protein: CASSMVVSVTGELFF; CDR3 DNA: TGTGCCAGTAGTATGGTAGTGTCGGTCACCGGGGAGCTGTTTTTT; V gene: TRBV19; clone size: -; D gene: -; J gene: TRBJ2-2; CDR3 length: 15
CDR3 protein: CAITRTASGSNEQYF; CDR3 DNA: TGTGCCATCACTAGAACGGCTAGCGGGAGTAACGAGCAGTACTTC; V gene: TRBV10-3; clone size: -; D gene: TRBD2; J gene: TRBJ2-7; CDR3 length: 15
CDR3 protein: CAISENRGKNQPQHF; CDR3 DNA: TGTGCCATCAGTGAGAATAGGGGGAAGAATCAGCCCCAGCATTTT; V gene: TRBV10-3; clone size: -; D gene: -; J gene: TRBJ1-5; CDR3 length: 15
CDR3 protein: CASSNRGANEKLFF; CDR3 DNA: TGTGCCAGCAGCAACAGGGGGGCTAATGAAAAACTGTTTTTT; V gene: TRBV7-9; clone size: -; D gene: TRBD1; J gene: TRBJ1-4; CDR3 length: 14
CDR3 protein: CASTRLAGIGTGELFF; CDR3 DNA: TGCGCCAGCACGAGACTAGCGGGGATCGGCACCGGGGAGCTGTTTTTT; V gene: TRBV5-1; clone size: -; D gene: TRBD2; J gene: TRBJ2-2; CDR3 length: 16
CDR3 protein: CASSPGSWRNTEAFF; CDR3 DNA: TGTGCCAGCTCACCAGGGAGCTGGAGGAACACTGAAGCTTTCTTT; V gene: TRBV18; clone size: few; D gene: -; J gene: TRBJ1-1; CDR3 length: 15
CDR3 protein: CASSLVQGNTEAFF; CDR3 DNA: TGTGCCAGCAGCTTAGTTCAGGGGAACACTGAAGCTTTCTTT; V gene: TRBV7-2; clone size: -; D gene: -; J gene: TRBJ1-1; CDR3 length: 14
CDR3 protein: CATSESQDSFQPQHF; CDR3 DNA: TGTGCCACCAGCGAATCGCAGGACAGTTTTCAGCCCCAGCATTTT; V gene: TRBV15; clone size: -; D gene: -; J gene: TRBJ1-5; CDR3 length: 15
CDR3 protein: CASSLGVNSGNTIYF; CDR3 DNA: TGTGCCAGCAGCTTAGGCGTAAACTCTGGAAACACCATATATTTT; V gene: TRBV7-8; clone size: once; D gene: -; J gene: TRBJ1-3; CDR3 length: 15
CDR3 protein: CASSLDSWAMNTEAFF; CDR3 DNA: TGTGCCAGCAGCTTAGACTCGTGGGCCATGAACACTGAAGCTTTCTTT; V gene: TRBV11-2; clone size: -; D gene: -; J gene: TRBJ1-1; CDR3 length: 16